This TCR beta chain was identified during a study of blood T cell dynamics during melanoma immunotherapy (dated by TCRdb to about 2020). Background for the entire study: Patients had metastatic melanoma and received first-line pembrolizumab or nivolumab plus ipilimumab as standard of care in the United Kingdom. Peripheral T cell receptor repertoires of metastatic melanoma patients were profiled before and after one cycle of checkpoint inhibitor therapy to find early correlates of response. A training cohort was formed from consecutive patients, and a further independent group of patients from the same centre was pooled into an external validation set. The investigation overall reported the following: Unlike progressors, patients who went on to achieve disease control showed a bifurcated reorganization of the PBMC repertoire at W3, with either increased clonality or increased diversity. The study could not determine whether the T cell clones driving repertoire changes were melanoma-specific or reflected general immune activation. The relatively small sample size was recognized as a factor that could limit how well the results generalize.

Details on this clone: It has no known antigen specificity. Per-nucleotide qualities are absent, and no much larger clonotype sits a single base away.

The intended sense of this specimen's time point label: pre-treatment baseline. Blood was sampled before treatment (T0) and at week 3 (W3), after the first cycle of checkpoint blockade. Except for a couple of patients with rapid clinical progression, response was assessed 12 weeks after the first infusion by RECIST 1.1; disease control meant complete response, partial response or stable disease. Any patient who had received prior systemic cancer treatment, was on concomitant immunosuppressant therapy or had synchronous other active malignancies was excluded. TCR beta was sequenced in both bulk PBMC and plasma cell-free DNA in order to track circulating cells as well as T cell turnover. PBMC were isolated from blood with Lymphoprep and SepMate tubes, followed by red cell lysis. QIAamp DNA Blood Mini kits were used to extract DNA from PBMC and sorted T cell subsets. For every bulk PBMC sample, a fixed 350 ng of DNA was loaded. TCR beta CDR3 sequences were amplified from genomic DNA with the immunoSEQ TCRb Assay kit following manufacturer instructions. The KAPA Library Quantification Kit for Illumina platforms was used to quantify the pooled libraries by qPCR. Pooled libraries were sequenced on an Illumina NextSeq 500, clustered at roughly 0.6-1.2 pM. Concerning the study's data processing: TCR data were analyzed with immunoSEQ ANALYZER and the R LymphoSeq package. A rearrangement efficiency score was calculated as productive divided by the sum of productive and non-productive CDR3 sequences. Clonality was assessed using the Gini coefficient and diversity using the Renyi index at alpha=1, with pairwise comparisons between timepoints within each patient. Clonal relatedness, based on an edit distance of 3, and repertoire similarity, based on the Bhattacharyya coefficient, were both computed in LymphoSeq. To classify response, a linear discriminant analysis based on week-3 changes in clonality and diversity was built with the R MASS and caret packages. The source is immuneACCESS, and TCRdb retained only in-frame sequences with V and J called. Part of the clones is not carried over; for the studies checked, unresolved V genes explain less than half of this, and the remainder is unexplained. That table furnishes V, J and clone size, whereas the DNA furnished D and trimming. The sample table contains around 14,000 clones; only one count was recorded for over 65% of them. The ten largest make up roughly 4.8% of the sample.

The germline V gene (reference sequence) provides CDR1 LNHNV and CDR2 YYDKDF. Unmatched junction bases come to 8, with V trimmed by 1 base and J by 8 bases. The CDR3 numbers 16 residues from cysteine through phenylalanine. Only the CDR3 region is kept as DNA, spanning 48 bases read in frame from base 1. Sequencing used blood, obtained from a patient treated with checkpoint blockade. The chain uses TRBV15 and TRBJ2-1, with TRBD2 identical over 10 junction bases. The sequence came from a human donor with melanoma. The CDR3 region: CATSRAPVTSGHEQFF. The sequenced DNA: TGTGCCACCAGCAGAGCCCCTGTGACTAGCGGGCATGAGCAGTTCTTC. Here the CDR3 is joined to the reference TRBV15 and TRBJ2-1 genes, and the full variable domain is: DAMVIQNPRYQVTQFGKPVTLSCSQTLNHNVMYWYQQKSSQAPKLLFHYYDKDFNNEADTPDNFQSRRPNTSFCFLDIRSPGLGDTAMYLCATSRAPVTSGHEQFFGPGTRLTVL.